The 9 T cell receptor delta chains reported below all come from one sample, sequenced in a study of gamma-delta chains in newborns, infants, children (dated by TCRdb to between 2018 and 2021). For sequencing, an Illumina MiSeq was employed. After TCRdb called clones again from the public reads with CATT, rows with identical DNA were merged. This sample holds 7,000 or so delta-chain clones; roughly 0.71% were observed only once. The leading ten clones occupy roughly a sixth of the sample. The sequenced sample was blood. Receptor source: a child who was a newborn, infant or young child, either healthy, febrile or measles-vaccinated (not recorded which).

Judged by abundance, this clone is medium-sized (0.01 to 0.1%). Other DNA sequences in the sample encode the same CDR3. V gene TRDV2 combines with J gene TRDJ3; 13 bases are shared with TRDD3. Germline assignment: CDR1 GEAIGNYY and CDR2 EKD. CDR3 size: 21 residues. The V segment lost 1 base and the J segment 1 base; nucleotides outside the gene matches: 9. CDR3 bases: TGTGCCTGTGACACTCTCTCCGTACTGGGGGATACGTCCTGGGACACCCGACAGATGTTTTTC. Protein: CACDTLSVLGDTSWDTRQMFF.

The table lists this clone with a few counts. This sequence is one base from a far larger clone and is likely a read error. Other DNA sequences in this sample translate to the same CDR3. V usage is TRDV2 and J usage is TRDJ3; TRDD3 matches at 10 bases. The ends lost 1 base at V and 4 bases at J; junction bases unmatched: 6. The length of the CDR3 is 18 residues. The germline CDR1 and CDR2 sequences are GEAIGNYY and EKD. This chain's CDR3 is CACDTVSGGYWDTRQMFF. In DNA, the CDR3 is TGTGCCTGTGACACAGTCTCTGGGGGATATTGGGACACCCGACAGATGTTTTTC.

This clone appeared many times. Being one base from a much bigger clone, this may be a read error. Other DNA sequences of this sample code for an identical CDR3. The chain combines TRDV2 with TRDJ3, with 8 bases that match TRDD3. The CDR3 is 16 amino acids. CDR1 GEAIGNYY and CDR2 EKD come from the germline V gene. The chain's CDR3 is CACDGIRSWDTRQMFF. CDR3 coding DNA: TGTGCCTGTGACGGGATACGCTCCTGGGACACCCGCCAGATGTTTTTC.

This clone was observed a handful of times. A read error may explain this, as a much larger clone is one base away. Different DNA sequences within this sample yield the same CDR3. The chain employs TRDV2 and TRDJ1, with 11 bases aligning to TRDD3. Germline assignment: CDR1 GEAIGNYY and CDR2 EKD. CDR3 length: 16 residues. V shed 3 bases, J shed 1 base, and the junction held 6 bases outside the gene matches. CDR3: CACDPLGDTATDKLIF. The CDR3 DNA is TGTGCCTGTGACCCCTTGGGGGATACGGCCACCGATAAACTCATCTTT.

In this sample, this clone turned up many times. A much more abundant neighbour one base away suggests this may be a read error. The chain uses TRDV2 and TRDJ3; 12 bases map to TRDD3. The CDR3 contains 15 residues. Per germline, CDR1 GEAIGNYY and CDR2 EKD. V shed 3 bases, J shed 9 bases, and the junction held 2 bases outside the gene matches. The CDR3 spells CACDAGGYVTRQMFF. In nucleotides, the CDR3 is TGTGCCTGTGACGCTGGGGGATACGTCACCCGACAGATGTTTTTC.

This clone was detected a few times. For this DNA, TCRdb reports the protein of a much larger clone, which diverges at residue 7, most likely from a read error; the protein presented here is translated directly from the DNA. This CDR3 is also generated by other DNA sequences in the sample. The chain has TRDV2 and TRDJ3, with TRDD3 identical over 10 bases. Trimming removed 0 bases from V and 4 bases from J; junction bases left unmatched: 5. Germline V gene data show CDR1 as GEAIGNYY and CDR2 as EKD. The CDR3 runs 18 residues. CDR3 sequence (DNA): TGTGCCTGTGACACCGTCCCTGGGGGATATTGGGACACCCGACAGATGTTTTTC. Protein: CACDTVPGGYWDTRQMFF.

Judged by abundance, this clone is medium-sized. V and J are TRDV2 and TRDJ1; 8 positions agree with TRDD3. Germline-derived CDR1 and CDR2 are GEAIGNYY and EKD. The CDR3 is 16 residues long. The junction had 7 bases not matched to a gene; V was cut back by 2 bases and J by 0 bases. CDR3 in DNA: TGTGCCTGTGACAGCCTCCTACTGGGGGACACCGATAAACTCATCTTT. Translating gives CACDSLLLGDTDKLIF.

Of note for this clone: A single base is all that separates this from a far larger clone, so a read error is likely. Other nucleotide sequences in the sample specify the same CDR3. This sequence joins TRDV2 and TRDJ3, with D maybe TRDD3 (6 bases). Trimming stripped 0 bases from V and 1 base from J, with 12 bases between. The length of the CDR3 is 18 residues. CDR1 and CDR2 (germline): GEAIGNYY, EKD. The CDR3 reads CACDTVGIVSWDTRQMFF. The CDR3 nucleotides are TGTGCCTGTGACACCGTGGGGATCGTTTCCTGGGACACCCGACAGATGTTTTTC.

On this clone: This may be a read error: a much more frequent sequence differs by one nucleotide. Other DNA sequences in this specimen translate into the identical CDR3. The gene calls are TRDV2 and TRDJ1; 10 bases match TRDD3. The CDR3 is 17 residues long. The germline V gene encodes CDR1 GEAIGNYY and CDR2 EKD. Losses at the gene ends were 1 base for V and 0 bases for J; bases not matched to a gene: 7. The CDR3: CACDTVGGGYHTDKLIF. CDR3 in DNA: TGTGCCTGTGACACTGTGGGTGGGGGATACCACACCGATAAACTCATCTTT.